This passage covers 20 T cell receptor beta chains from one sample sequenced in a study of shared clonotypes between healthy human individuals. Here immunoSEQ multiplex PCR was the method, and the copy in TCRdb shows in-frame clones only, minus some. The profile shows approximately 2.4 million clones, 90% to 96% of them singletons. The sequencing sample was made of naive CD4+ T cells sorted from blood. Subset: CD45RA+ positively selected. The receptors derive from a man aged 18-30 years in good health.

J is TRBJ2-3 and V is TRBV2; the match to TRBD1 covers 8 bases. This CDR3 contains 14 residues. Germline V gene sequence: CDR1 SNHLY, CDR2 FYNNEI. J lost 4 bases, V lost 7 bases, and 7 bases had no gene match. CDR3 coding DNA: TGTGCCAGCACGTCGACAGGGGATTCAGATACGCAGTATTTT. Its protein is CASTSTGDSDTQYF.

This rearrangement joins TRBV14 to TRBJ2-1; 8 bases map to TRBD2. This CDR3 is 14 amino acids long. Looked up from germline, CDR1 is SGHDN and CDR2 is FVKESK. V lost 4 bases, J lost 12 bases, and 11 bases stayed unmatched. The CDR3 bases are TGTGCCAGCAGCCCAACCCTAGTCGGGAGGGGGCAGTTCTTC. This encodes CASSPTLVGRGQFF.

This clone showed up just once. V usage is TRBV5-1 and J usage is TRBJ2-1, with 8 bases aligning to TRBD2. The ends lost 4 bases at V and 8 bases at J; junction bases unmatched: 14. Germline assignment: CDR1 SGHRS and CDR2 YFSETQ. This CDR3 contains 16 residues. Here the CDR3 DNA reads TGCGCCAGCAGCCCACCAACGGGGGGGCTGGGCGATGAGCAGTTCTTC. Translation gives CASSPPTGGLGDEQFF.

This CDR3 is CASSPIGPPGTEAFF. The CDR3 coding sequence is TGTGCCAGCTCACCAATAGGACCGCCGGGCACTGAAGCTTTCTTT. The chain combines TRBV18 with TRBJ1-1; unclear D gene. The germline V and J ends were trimmed by 2 bases and 4 bases, with 14 bases remaining between them. This CDR3 comprises 15 residues. Germline V lookup: CDR1 KGHSH, CDR2 LQKENI.

V gene TRBV6-1 combines with J gene TRBJ1-4, with 8 nucleotides matching TRBD1. V gave up 1 base and J gave up 6 bases; unmatched junction bases: 7. The CDR3 loop spans 16 amino acids. CDR1 and CDR2 from the germline V gene are MNHNS and SASEGT. The CDR3 loop is CASSEGTGWWDEKLFF. CDR3 in DNA: TGTGCCAGCAGTGAAGGGACAGGGTGGTGGGATGAAAAACTGTTTTTT.

The J gene is TRBJ1-1, the V gene TRBV5-1; D might be TRBD1 (5 bases). The V gene's germline CDR1 is SGHRS and CDR2 YFSETQ. V was pared by 2 bases and J by 3 bases, with 11 bases between. This CDR3 has 14 residues. The CDR3 region has the DNA TGCGCCAGCAGCTTCCTCACGGGGGACACTGAAGCTTTCTTT. Its protein product is CASSFLTGDTEAFF. Filled out from reference TRBV5-1 and TRBJ1-1, the complete variable domain reads KAGVTQTPRYLIKTRGQQVTLSCSPISGHRSVSWYQQTPGQGLQFLFEYFSETQRNKGNFPGRFSGRQFSNSRSEMNVSTLELGDSALYLCASSFLTGDTEAFFGQGTRLTVV.

The V and J genes are TRBV11-2 and TRBJ2-2; TRBD1 agrees at 9 bases. J was trimmed by 4 bases and V by 4 bases; bases with no gene match: 7. The CDR3 sequence is 16 residues long. Germline loops: CDR1 SGHAT, CDR2 FQNNGV. CDR3 nucleotides: TGTGCCAGCAGCTCGACAGGGGGGAAGGGCACCGGGGAGCTGTTTTTT. It codes for CASSSTGGKGTGELFF.

The rearrangement uses TRBV14 and TRBJ2-1; 7 bases fit TRBD2. Trimming took 3 bases from V and 2 from J; bases not matched to a gene: 10. Per germline, CDR1 SGHDN and CDR2 FVKESK. CDR3 length: 17 residues. CDR3 residues: CASSQGGWAATYNEQFF. The CDR3 nucleotides read TGTGCCAGCAGCCAGGGGGGGTGGGCGGCCACCTACAATGAGCAGTTCTTC.

This chain links TRBV6-1 with TRBJ2-4; 8 bases line up with TRBD2. Trimming cost V 7 bases and J 7 bases; bases outside gene matches: 12. The length of the CDR3 is 15 residues. Germline V gene sequence: CDR1 MNHNS, CDR2 SASEGT. CDR3 sequence: CASTSRLGGGNIQYF. CDR3 DNA sequence: TGTGCCAGCACAAGTAGGCTCGGGGGGGGTAACATTCAGTACTTC.

The chain couples TRBV7-2 to TRBJ1-6; D gene unclear. Looked up from germline, CDR1 is SGHTA and CDR2 is FQGNSA. This CDR3 spans 12 amino acids. V lost 1 base and J lost 14, with 9 bases in between. As DNA, the CDR3 is TGTGCCAGCAGCTTAGGCAGCCAGACCCTCCACTTT. Translated, it gives CASSLGSQTLHF.

The chain employs TRBV7-2 and TRBJ2-1, with D perhaps TRBD2 (6 bases). CDR3 length equals 14 residues. The ends were cut back, 5 bases at V and 10 bases at J, with 18 bases in the middle. Germline V gene lookup returns CDR1 SGHTA and CDR2 FQGNSA. The CDR3 nucleotides are TGTGCCAGCAGCGCACTTGGGGAGGTAGGGGAGCAGTTCTTC. It specifies CASSALGEVGEQFF.

Comment on this clone: This specimen includes other DNA sequences encoding the same CDR3. The genes are TRBV5-1 and TRBJ2-5; the D call may be TRBD1 or TRBD2 (6 bases each). Trimming removed 0 bases from V and 5 bases from J, with 8 bases in between. The CDR3 is made up of 13 amino acids. Germline V CDR1 and CDR2: SGHRS, YFSETQ. The CDR3 protein is CASSLGGAETQYF. The CDR3 DNA reads as TGCGCCAGCAGCTTGGGGGGGGCGGAGACCCAGTACTTC.

The CDR3 DNA is TGTGCCAGCAAGGGGGGGGAGACTCGCAATCGCGAGCAGTACTTC. It translates to CASKGGETRNREQYF. The chain recombines TRBV6-5 with TRBJ2-7, with a tentative D call TRBD2 (7 bases). CDR3 size: 15 residues. V was shortened by 7 bases and J by 6 bases, with 22 bases between the two germline ends. Germline V CDR1 and CDR2: MNHEY, SVGAGI.

This clone was detected once. Other DNA sequences within the sample encode an identical CDR3. The CDR3, as DNA: TGTGCCAGCAGTGAAGTCTGGAATCAGCCCCAGCATTTT. Translation gives CASSEVWNQPQHF. The chain has TRBV6-1 and TRBJ1-5; D gene ambiguous. This CDR3 region has 13 residues. Trimming pared 1 base from V and 4 bases from J, leaving 5 bases between. Germline CDR1 reads MNHNS; CDR2 reads SASEGT.

This clone has a single count. The limits of the CDR3 on the DNA are not certain, so only TCRdb's listed CDR3 is given. The chain links TRBV29-1 to TRBJ2-7. The germline V gene has CDR1 SQVTM and CDR2 ANQGSEA. From its first to its last residue, the CDR3 has 19 amino acids. CDR3 protein: CSVNHQPYEQYFGPYEQYF.

V and J are TRBV5-1 and TRBJ1-3; the D gene is possibly TRBD1 (6 bases). This CDR3 region has 17 residues. The V end lost 4 bases, the J end lost 0 bases, and 17 bases lay between the germline ends. CDR1 is SGHRS and CDR2 is YFSETQ in the germline V gene. The DNA of the CDR3 is TGCGCCAGCAGCACAAACAGGGTTGGAGGCTCTGGAAACACCATATATTTT. Translating gives CASSTNRVGGSGNTIYF.

The chain is built from TRBV19 and TRBJ1-1; D is possibly TRBD1 (5 bases). CDR3 length: 13 residues. Trimming pared 10 bases from V and 4 bases from J, leaving 16 bases between. Germline loops: CDR1 LNHDA, CDR2 SQIVND (reference sequence). The CDR3 spells CAILGRDSTEAFF. The DNA for the CDR3 is TGTGCCATTCTGGGGCGGGATAGCACTGAAGCTTTCTTT.

The rearrangement joins TRBV13 to TRBJ2-3; 11 nucleotides align to TRBD2. V was clipped by 5 bases and J by 2 bases; unmatched bases: 9. There are 17 residues in the CDR3. Per the germline V gene, CDR1 is PRHDT and CDR2 is FYEKMQ (reference sequence). DNA for the CDR3: TGTGCCAGCAGCCCATCCGGGACTAGCGGAGACACAGATACGCAGTATTTT. Its translation is CASSPSGTSGDTDTQYF.

The chain uses TRBV5-4 and TRBJ1-2, with D tentatively TRBD1 (5 bases). The CDR3 runs to 14 residues. Germline CDR1 reads SGHNT; CDR2 reads YYREEE (reference sequence). V was shortened by 2 bases and J by 7 bases, with 15 bases between the two germline ends. This chain's CDR3 is CASSFRTGEGGYTF. CDR3 sequence (DNA): TGTGCCAGCAGCTTCCGGACGGGGGAGGGTGGCTACACCTTC. Based on the CDR3 plus reference TRBV5-4 and TRBJ1-2, the full variable domain is ETGVTQSPTHLIKTRGQQVTLRCSSQSGHNTVSWYQQALGQGPQFIFQYYREEENGRGNFPPRFSGLQFPNYSSELNVNALELDDSALYLCASSFRTGEGGYTFGSGTRLTVV.

This clone appeared once. The chain's CDR3 is CASSRGLGLETQYF. CDR3 sequence (DNA): TGCGCCAGCAGCCGGGGACTAGGGTTGGAGACCCAGTACTTC. The chain is built from TRBV4-3 and TRBJ2-5, with 8 bases matching TRBD2. The V and J ends lost 4 bases and 5 bases, in that order; junction bases with no gene match: 6. Germline CDR1 LGHNA, CDR2 YSLEER. This CDR3 comprises 14 residues.